Below, one T cell receptor beta chain is given with its context. This sample was taken from a study of CD8 T cells in Susac syndrome. The RNA, about 0.5 to 1 ug, was put through reverse transcription using random hexamers. Amplification of TCR beta CDR3 used immunoSEQ multiplex PCR across 54 Vbeta and 13 Jbeta. TCRdb fed the immunoSEQ multiplex PCR reads into MiXCR, producing one record per CDR3 protein. The table shows 60,000 to 75,000 distinct CDR3 sequences, with around 95% occurring only once. The CDR3 is made up of 11 amino acids. V dropped 6 bases and J dropped 4 bases, with 9 bases sitting between them. From germline, CDR1 is DFQATT and CDR2 SNEGSKA (reference sequence).

This TCR was sampled from a human donor in good health. This sequence joins TRBV20-1 and TRBJ2-5; no clear D gene. Sequenced material: CD8+ T cells from PBMCs. The CDR3 region is CSALEGETQYF. CDR3 nucleotide sequence: TGCAGTGCCCTAGAAGGAGAGACCCAGTACTTC.